This T cell receptor beta chain was observed in a study of blood T cell repertoires in COVID-19. Across the study: The United States, Italy and Spain supplied acute and convalescent COVID-19 samples. PBMCs, B-cell-depleted T cells, or T cells were the source of the cDNA or gDNA that made up the material.

Germline loops: CDR1 MNHNY, CDR2 SVGAGI (reference sequence). V lost 6 bases to trimming and J lost 5 bases; unmatched junction nucleotides: 5. The CDR3 consists of 13 residues. Repertoires were generated with immunoSEQ multiplex PCR, while TCRdb's copy carries only in-frame clones and drops some. The table has under 200,000 clones, around nine tenths seen once. Sequencing was performed on peripheral blood. The chain combines TRBV6-6 with TRBJ1-1; 8 bases agree with TRBD1. The clonotype was recovered from a woman in her 70s with COVID-19, enrolled during active disease. CDR3 amino acids: CASSQGARTEAFF. As DNA, the CDR3 is TGTGCCAGCAGCCAGGGGGCTAGGACTGAAGCTTTCTTT.